The rows below give T cell receptor beta chains drawn from one sample of a study of immune evolution from preneoplasia to lung adenocarcinoma. The assay was immunoSEQ multiplex PCR, and TCRdb's table has in-frame clones only and misses some. The sample holds tens of thousands of clones, around 85% seen once. Sequenced material: FFPE invasive lung adenocarcinoma tissue. The receptors were gathered from a person between 55 and 70 years old with lung adenocarcinoma. The CDR3 runs from the conserved cysteine through the conserved F or W. The order of the fields is D gene, clone size, V gene, J gene, CDR3 DNA, CDR3 protein. The D gene is left open where the match is weak. Clone size is stated in some rows and not others, as once, few, many or a class when expanded.

d_gene: -; abundance: -; v_gene: TRBV7-9; j_gene: TRBJ2-3; CDR3nt: TGTGCCAGCAGCCACACAAACTCCCGTAACAGGGATACGCAGTATTTT; CDR3aa: CASSHTNSRNRDTQYF
d_gene: -; abundance: -; v_gene: TRBV9; j_gene: TRBJ2-2; CDR3nt: TGTGCCAGCAGCCCGGGACGGGACACCGGGGAGCTGTTTTTT; CDR3aa: CASSPGRDTGELFF
d_gene: TRBD1; abundance: -; v_gene: TRBV2; j_gene: TRBJ2-4; CDR3nt: TGTGCCAGCAGCGATGTGTTCGGACAGGCCGGGTACTTC; CDR3aa: CASSDVFGQAGYF
d_gene: -; abundance: -; v_gene: TRBV9; j_gene: TRBJ1-2; CDR3nt: TGTGCCAGCAGCGTAGCTGGGGGGCCCTATGGCTACACCTTC; CDR3aa: CASSVAGGPYGYTF
d_gene: -; abundance: -; v_gene: TRBV4-1; j_gene: TRBJ1-1; CDR3nt: TGCGCCAGCACCCGGGGGGTTGACACTGAAGCTTTCTTT; CDR3aa: CASTRGVDTEAFF
d_gene: TRBD1; abundance: -; v_gene: TRBV5-1; j_gene: TRBJ2-1; CDR3nt: TGCGCCAGCAGCATACAGGGGGGCTCCTACAATGAGCAGTTCTTC; CDR3aa: CASSIQGGSYNEQFF
d_gene: -; abundance: -; v_gene: TRBV7-2; j_gene: TRBJ1-1; CDR3nt: TGTGCCAGCAGCTTAGAGTTCCGGACCGCTGAAGCTTTCTTT; CDR3aa: CASSLEFRTAEAFF
d_gene: -; abundance: -; v_gene: TRBV30; j_gene: TRBJ2-7; CDR3nt: TGTGCCTGGAGTCGGGGGTCTGTCTACGAGCAGTACTTC; CDR3aa: CAWSRGSVYEQYF
d_gene: TRBD1; abundance: -; v_gene: TRBV6-5; j_gene: TRBJ2-7; CDR3nt: TGTGCCAGCAGAAAAGGGACAGGGGGATCCTACGAGCAGTACTTC; CDR3aa: CASRKGTGGSYEQYF
d_gene: -; abundance: -; v_gene: TRBV19; j_gene: TRBJ1-1; CDR3nt: TGTGCCAGTAGTATACGGGACGACGGGGACACTGAAGCTTTCTTT; CDR3aa: CASSIRDDGDTEAFF
d_gene: -; abundance: few; v_gene: TRBV5-1; j_gene: TRBJ2-4; CDR3nt: TGCGCCAGCAGCTTTGACAGATCTAAAAACATTCAGTACTTC; CDR3aa: CASSFDRSKNIQYF
d_gene: -; abundance: -; v_gene: TRBV6-5; j_gene: TRBJ2-1; CDR3nt: TGTGCCAGCAGTCCGGCCCTAACGGATGAGCAGTTCTTC; CDR3aa: CASSPALTDEQFF
d_gene: TRBD1; abundance: -; v_gene: TRBV9; j_gene: TRBJ2-1; CDR3nt: TGTGCCAGCAGCGCGGGGACAGGGTACAATGAGCAGTTCTTC; CDR3aa: CASSAGTGYNEQFF
d_gene: -; abundance: -; v_gene: TRBV2; j_gene: TRBJ2-1; CDR3nt: TGTGCCAGCACCCTCGCAGGACGGCAGTTCTTC; CDR3aa: CASTLAGRQFF
d_gene: -; abundance: -; v_gene: TRBV9; j_gene: TRBJ2-5; CDR3nt: TGTGCCAGCAGCGTAGACAGGACCCAAGAGACCCAGTACTTC; CDR3aa: CASSVDRTQETQYF
d_gene: TRBD1; abundance: -; v_gene: TRBV27; j_gene: TRBJ1-5; CDR3nt: TGTGCCAGCAGGAGCGTGACAGGGGGCGGTCAGCCCCAGCATTTT; CDR3aa: CASRSVTGGGQPQHF
d_gene: -; abundance: -; v_gene: TRBV5-1; j_gene: TRBJ2-1; CDR3nt: TGCGCCAGCAGCCGTGGCGATAACAATGAGCAGTTCTTC; CDR3aa: CASSRGDNNEQFF
d_gene: -; abundance: -; v_gene: TRBV6-5; j_gene: TRBJ2-7; CDR3nt: TGTGCCAGCAGTTACACGTGGACAGACGCCTACGAGCAGTACTTC; CDR3aa: CASSYTWTDAYEQYF
d_gene: -; abundance: once; v_gene: TRBV28; j_gene: TRBJ1-1; CDR3nt: TGTGCCAGCAGTTTTTCAGGATGGGGCACTGAAGCTTTCTTT; CDR3aa: CASSFSGWGTEAFF
d_gene: TRBD2; abundance: -; v_gene: TRBV27; j_gene: TRBJ2-7; CDR3nt: TGTGCCAGCTCCTTAAGGCACGGGTCGGGAGGCTACGAGCAGTACTTC; CDR3aa: CASSLRHGSGGYEQYF
d_gene: -; abundance: -; v_gene: TRBV5-4; j_gene: TRBJ1-2; CDR3nt: TGTGCCAGCAGCTTGGACAGTATAGAGGGCTACACCTTC; CDR3aa: CASSLDSIEGYTF
d_gene: TRBD1; abundance: few; v_gene: TRBV6-1; j_gene: TRBJ2-7; CDR3nt: TGTGCCAGCAGTGAAGTGGTGGGACAGTCCTTC; CDR3aa: CASSEVVGQSF
d_gene: TRBD1; abundance: -; v_gene: TRBV7-2; j_gene: TRBJ2-7; CDR3nt: TGTGCCAGCAGCCCCTGGACAGGCAGCTCCTACGAGCAGTACTTC; CDR3aa: CASSPWTGSSYEQYF
d_gene: -; abundance: -; v_gene: TRBV5-6; j_gene: TRBJ1-1; CDR3nt: TGTGCCAGCAGTTTCCTCAACACTGAAGCTTTCTTT; CDR3aa: CASSFLNTEAFF
d_gene: -; abundance: few; v_gene: TRBV7-9; j_gene: TRBJ1-4; CDR3nt: TGTGCCAGCAGCCGAGGGGCAACTAATGAAAAACTGTTTTTT; CDR3aa: CASSRGATNEKLFF
d_gene: -; abundance: -; v_gene: TRBV21-1; j_gene: TRBJ1-5; CDR3nt: TGTGCCAGCAGCAAAGCGCTTAGGACCCCCAGGGTCAATCAGCCCCAGCATTTT; CDR3aa: CASSKALRTPRVNQPQHF
d_gene: -; abundance: -; v_gene: TRBV7-8; j_gene: TRBJ2-2; CDR3nt: TGTGCCAGCAACCGTGGAGGGAGCACCGGGGAGCTGTTTTTT; CDR3aa: CASNRGGSTGELFF
d_gene: TRBD1; abundance: -; v_gene: TRBV2; j_gene: TRBJ1-2; CDR3nt: TGTGCCAGCAACCGACAGGGGGCGGATGGCTACACCTTC; CDR3aa: CASNRQGADGYTF
d_gene: TRBD2; abundance: -; v_gene: TRBV2; j_gene: TRBJ2-1; CDR3nt: TGTGCCAGCAGAATAGCGGGAGTGGAGCAGTTCTTC; CDR3aa: CASRIAGVEQFF
d_gene: TRBD2; abundance: -; v_gene: TRBV19; j_gene: TRBJ2-3; CDR3nt: TGTGCCAGTAGAAGGGGGACTAGCGAAAATACGCAGTATTTT; CDR3aa: CASRRGTSENTQYF
d_gene: TRBD2; abundance: -; v_gene: TRBV14; j_gene: TRBJ2-1; CDR3nt: TGTGCCAGCAGCCGTGTTAGCGGGAGCTACAATGAGCAGTTCTTC; CDR3aa: CASSRVSGSYNEQFF
d_gene: TRBD2; abundance: -; v_gene: TRBV6-6; j_gene: TRBJ2-7; CDR3nt: TGTGCCAGCAGACTAGCGGGAAGATACGAGCAGTACTTC; CDR3aa: CASRLAGRYEQYF
d_gene: -; abundance: -; v_gene: TRBV9; j_gene: TRBJ2-3; CDR3nt: TGTGCCAGCAGCGTAGCTCCTTCAGATACGCAGTATTTT; CDR3aa: CASSVAPSDTQYF
d_gene: TRBD1; abundance: -; v_gene: TRBV5-1; j_gene: TRBJ1-4; CDR3nt: TGCGCCAGCAGCTTGGGACAGGGGAAAGAAAAACTGTTTTTT; CDR3aa: CASSLGQGKEKLFF
d_gene: -; abundance: -; v_gene: TRBV19; j_gene: TRBJ1-5; CDR3nt: TGTGCCAGTAGCCGTACAGGGACCAAGCCGAATAGCAATCAGCCCCAGCATTTT; CDR3aa: CASSRTGTKPNSNQPQHF
d_gene: -; abundance: -; v_gene: TRBV5-1; j_gene: TRBJ1-2; CDR3nt: TGCGCCAGCAGACGCCCTGGGGGTAACTATGGCTACACCTTC; CDR3aa: CASRRPGGNYGYTF
d_gene: -; abundance: few; v_gene: TRBV15; j_gene: TRBJ2-5; CDR3nt: TGTGCCACCAGCAGAGATCCGGAGGGGGAGACCCAGTACTTC; CDR3aa: CATSRDPEGETQYF
d_gene: -; abundance: -; v_gene: TRBV7-6; j_gene: TRBJ2-7; CDR3nt: TGTGCCAGCAGCCTTAGGACTGGTAGCTCCTACGAGCAGTACTTC; CDR3aa: CASSLRTGSSYEQYF
d_gene: -; abundance: -; v_gene: TRBV28; j_gene: TRBJ1-3; CDR3nt: TGTGCCAGCAGCCTGGGGGGGCCGTTGAACACCATATATTTT; CDR3aa: CASSLGGPLNTIYF
d_gene: -; abundance: -; v_gene: TRBV10-3; j_gene: TRBJ1-1; CDR3nt: TGTGCCACGGCCCCGGGGTTGAACACTGAAGCTTTCTTT; CDR3aa: CATAPGLNTEAFF
d_gene: -; abundance: -; v_gene: TRBV6-4; j_gene: TRBJ2-2; CDR3nt: TGTGCCAGCAGTAACGGCCTGGGCACCACCGGGGAGCTGTTTTTT; CDR3aa: CASSNGLGTTGELFF
d_gene: TRBD2; abundance: -; v_gene: TRBV10-2; j_gene: TRBJ2-5; CDR3nt: TGCGCCAGCATAGTGGGACTAGGTGGTTGGGAGACCCAGTACTTC; CDR3aa: CASIVGLGGWETQYF
d_gene: -; abundance: -; v_gene: TRBV29-1; j_gene: TRBJ1-1; CDR3nt: TGCAGCGTTGACGGGGGCTTTGGCACTGAAGCTTTCTTT; CDR3aa: CSVDGGFGTEAFF
d_gene: -; abundance: -; v_gene: TRBV11-3; j_gene: TRBJ2-3; CDR3nt: TGTGCCAGCAGCTTAGGGGGCGGCACCCCAGATACGCAGTATTTT; CDR3aa: CASSLGGGTPDTQYF
d_gene: -; abundance: -; v_gene: TRBV7-2; j_gene: TRBJ2-2; CDR3nt: TGTGCCAGCAGCTTAGCGGGAGCGGCCCCGGGGGGGGAGCTGTTTTTT; CDR3aa: CASSLAGAAPGGELFF
d_gene: -; abundance: -; v_gene: TRBV9; j_gene: TRBJ2-1; CDR3nt: TGTGCCAGCAGCGTAGGGGGAGGCTCCTACAATGAGCAGTTCTTC; CDR3aa: CASSVGGGSYNEQFF
d_gene: TRBD2; abundance: -; v_gene: TRBV5-5; j_gene: TRBJ2-1; CDR3nt: TGTGCCAGCAGCCGGGGACTAGCAGACTACAATGAGCAGTTCTTC; CDR3aa: CASSRGLADYNEQFF
d_gene: TRBD1; abundance: once; v_gene: TRBV6-5; j_gene: TRBJ1-2; CDR3nt: TGTGCCAGCAGTTACCGGGACAGGGTGAGAGGCTACACCTTC; CDR3aa: CASSYRDRVRGYTF
d_gene: -; abundance: once; v_gene: TRBV2; j_gene: TRBJ2-7; CDR3nt: TGTGCCAGCAAGACAAAGCTGGGGGAGCAGTACTTC; CDR3aa: CASKTKLGEQYF
d_gene: TRBD1; abundance: -; v_gene: TRBV12-5; j_gene: TRBJ2-7; CDR3nt: TGTGCTAGTGGTGGGGACAGGGTCTACGAGCAGTACTTC; CDR3aa: CASGGDRVYEQYF
d_gene: -; abundance: medium-sized; v_gene: TRBV7-3; j_gene: TRBJ2-3; CDR3nt: TGTGCCAGCAGCCGCTCTTCGGGGAGCACAGATACGCAGTATTTT; CDR3aa: CASSRSSGSTDTQYF
d_gene: TRBD1; abundance: -; v_gene: TRBV7-2; j_gene: TRBJ2-7; CDR3nt: TGTGCCAGCAGCTTGACTCGGGACAGGGCCGAGCAGTACTTC; CDR3aa: CASSLTRDRAEQYF
d_gene: -; abundance: few; v_gene: TRBV28; j_gene: TRBJ2-1; CDR3nt: TGTGCCAGCAGTTTAAGTCAGCGGAGTAACAATGAGCAGTTCTTC; CDR3aa: CASSLSQRSNNEQFF
d_gene: TRBD2; abundance: -; v_gene: TRBV11-2; j_gene: TRBJ2-1; CDR3nt: TGTGCCAGCAGCTCGCGGGAGGGTGAGCAGTTCTTC; CDR3aa: CASSSREGEQFF
d_gene: -; abundance: -; v_gene: TRBV7-2; j_gene: TRBJ2-7; CDR3nt: TGTGCCAGCAGCTTGCATAGCGGTAGCTCCTACGAGCAGTACTTC; CDR3aa: CASSLHSGSSYEQYF